The rows below give T cell receptor beta chains drawn from one sample of a study of graft-versus-host responses after intestinal transplantation. The data were produced by immunoSEQ multiplex PCR, yet TCRdb's version contains in-frame clones alone and is incomplete. Counted here are about 12,000 clones, around 83% occurring once; the ten biggest clones make up about 35%. Here the sequenced sample was PBMCs, taken around 530 days after intestinal transplant. These receptors were collected from a human patient who received an intestinal transplant, so some T cells may come from the graft donor. Both conserved end residues are part of each CDR3.

V: TRBV6-1
J: TRBJ2-7
CDR3: CASSESGSGSYEQYF

V: TRBV2
J: TRBJ2-7
CDR3: CASSGDGYEQYF

V: TRBV19
J: TRBJ1-1
CDR3: CATRDGNTEAFF

V: TRBV4-1
J: TRBJ2-3
CDR3: CASSLGLAGAASTDTQYF

V: TRBV7-2
J: TRBJ2-7
CDR3: CASSLVEGGGDEQYF

V: TRBV9
J: TRBJ2-3
CDR3: CASARGGASDTQYF

V: TRBV4-2
J: TRBJ2-7
CDR3: CASSQGDPPVDEQYF

V: TRBV6-4
J: TRBJ1-1
CDR3: CASSVRAESTEAFF

V: TRBV6-5
J: TRBJ1-3
CDR3: CASSYAGSSGNTIYF

V: TRBV6-5
J: TRBJ2-7
CDR3: CASSSTDRGEQYF

V: TRBV29-1
J: TRBJ1-4
CDR3: CSVAAALSEKLFF

V: TRBV2
J: TRBJ2-7
CDR3: CASSVRTSGNYEQYF

V: TRBV5-4
J: TRBJ2-3
CDR3: CASSLGSGGWPDTQYF

V: TRBV10-2
J: TRBJ2-7
CDR3: CASTVADYYEQYF

V: TRBV5-1
J: TRBJ2-7
CDR3: CASSLDREGPYEQYF

V: TRBV5-6
J: TRBJ2-1
CDR3: CASSSPLLYNEQFF

V: TRBV2
J: TRBJ1-5
CDR3: CASKVEYNQPQHF

V: TRBV6-6
J: TRBJ2-7
CDR3: CASSYSQGPYEQYF

V: TRBV10-2
J: TRBJ2-1
CDR3: CASSDQAGAYNEQFF

V: TRBV5-1
J: TRBJ2-1
CDR3: CASSLANDRGNEQFF

V: TRBV18
J: TRBJ2-2
CDR3: CASSPQAGRDTGELFF

V: TRBV6-4
J: TRBJ2-1
CDR3: CASSDLAGGYNEQFF

V: TRBV11-2
J: TRBJ2-7
CDR3: CASSRAAEQYF

V: TRBV5-3
J: TRBJ2-3
CDR3: CARSFRVAGLQYF